These T cell receptor beta chains were read from a single sample in a study of T cells in Graves' hyperthyroidism and ophthalmopathy. TCRdb independently ran MiXCR on the multiplex PCR reads; one entry per CDR3 protein. The sample includes under 450,000 distinct CDR3 sequences, roughly 14% of them seen just once. What was sequenced was blood. The source of these receptors is a woman under 30 with Graves' hyperthyroidism. The CDR3 runs from the conserved cysteine through the conserved F or W. The D gene is left open where the match is weak. Expanded clones are given a class, and other clones once, few, many or no size at all.

clone_size	v_call	j_call	d_call	cdr3_nt	cdr3_aa
many	TRBV6-1	TRBJ2-1	TRBD2	TGTGCCAGCAGTGGAAGACTAGCGGGGACCTACAATGAGCAGTTCTTC	CASSGRLAGTYNEQFF
many	TRBV4-1	TRBJ2-5	.	TGCGCCAGCAAGGTCCCTCTGGAAGAGACCCAGTACTTC	CASKVPLEETQYF
.	TRBV19	TRBJ2-1	TRBD1	TGTGCCAGTAGGTCCGTGACAGGGGGTTTAGTAAATGAGCAGTTCTTC	CASRSVTGGLVNEQFF
many	TRBV2	TRBJ2-7	.	TGTGCCAGCAATACAGTCTACGAGCAGTACTTC	CASNTVYEQYF
many	TRBV5-1	TRBJ2-7	.	TGCGCCAGCAGTTTTCAGCACGACGAGCAGTACTTC	CASSFQHDEQYF
many	TRBV7-8	TRBJ2-1	.	TGTGCCAGCAGCTCCCGGAGGGGGGCAGCTCACTACAATGAGCAGTTCTTC	CASSSRRGAAHYNEQFF
few	TRBV19	TRBJ1-3	.	TGTGCCAGTAGTATAAGGGGATCTGGAAACACCATATATTTT	CASSIRGSGNTIYF
many	TRBV20-1	TRBJ2-3	.	TGCAGTGCTCATGGACTCTTCACTCCGGTTGATACGCAGTATTTT	CSAHGLFTPVDTQYF
few	TRBV20-1	TRBJ2-2	TRBD2	TGCAGTGCTAGGGTCGGACTAGCTGAAACCGGGGAGCTGTTTTTT	CSARVGLAETGELFF
many	TRBV28	TRBJ2-7	TRBD2	TGTGCCAGCAGTATACGGGGGGGAGGTTACGAGCAGTACTTC	CASSIRGGGYEQYF
.	TRBV2	TRBJ1-5	.	TGTGCCAGCAGTGGTGTGACAGGTGATCAGCCCCAGCATTTT	CASSGVTGDQPQHF
many	TRBV3-1	TRBJ1-1	TRBD1	TGTGCCAGCAGCCTTAGACAGGGTGAAGCTTTCTTT	CASSLRQGEAFF
many	TRBV12-3/TRBV12-4	TRBJ1-1	TRBD1	TGTGCCAGCAGTGTTCGACAGGGGGCGGGGGAAGCTTTCTTT	CASSVRQGAGEAFF
.	TRBV10-2	TRBJ2-5	TRBD1	TGCGCCAGCAGTGAAGGCGAGGGGACAGGAGACATCCAGTACTTC	CASSEGEGTGDIQYF
many	TRBV9	TRBJ2-7	TRBD2	TGTGCCAGCAGCCCAACAGGGACTAGCGGGAGGGCCGCACTTTACGAGCAGTACTTC	CASSPTGTSGRAALYEQYF
.	TRBV25-1	TRBJ2-5	.	TGTGCCAGCAGTGAACGCAGGGTAGAGACCCAGTACTTC	CASSERRVETQYF
many	TRBV18	TRBJ2-1	.	TGTGCCAGCTCACCAAGCAGGGTAACCTACAATGAGCAGTTCTTC	CASSPSRVTYNEQFF
many	TRBV18	TRBJ1-1	.	TGTGCCAGCTCACCACCGGAACTGGGGGGAAAGACTGAAGCTTTCTTT	CASSPPELGGKTEAFF
many	TRBV7-6	TRBJ1-4	.	TGTGCCAGCAGCTTAGCCCTACCGGGTGCTGCAACTAATGAAAAACTGTTTTTT	CASSLALPGAATNEKLFF
few	TRBV7-2	TRBJ1-1	.	TGTGCCAGCAGTTTTGGGAACACTAAAGCTTTCTTT	CASSFGNTKAFF
many	TRBV9	TRBJ2-2	TRBD1	TGTGCCAGCGGAACGGGACAGGGCGACACCGGGGAGCTGTTTTTT	CASGTGQGDTGELFF
few	TRBV5-1	TRBJ2-1	TRBD1	TGCGCCAGCAGCTGGCCGGGACAGGGGGCTGAGCAGTTCTTC	CASSWPGQGAEQFF
many	TRBV20-1	TRBJ2-7	TRBD2	TGCAGTGCTAGGGCAGATAGCGGGGGCTACTACGAGCAGTACTTC	CSARADSGGYYEQYF
many	TRBV11-3	TRBJ2-3	.	TGTGCCAGCAGCTTAGAACAGGTCACAGATACGCAGTATTTT	CASSLEQVTDTQYF
.	TRBV20-1	TRBJ1-6	TRBD1	TGCAGTGCTAGAGACCACGACAGGGGCAATTCACCCCTCCACTTT	CSARDHDRGNSPLHF
.	TRBV12-3/TRBV12-4	TRBJ1-3	.	TGTGCCAGCAGTTTGAGGGGAAGCTCTGGAAACACCATATATTTT	CASSLRGSSGNTIYF
many	TRBV2	TRBJ1-2	TRBD1	TGTGCCAGCAGGGCCCGCCCAGGGGGTGGCTATGGCTACACCTTC	CASRARPGGGYGYTF
many	TRBV5-1	TRBJ2-1	.	TGCGCCAGCAGCCTCCTCGGAGTTTTCTCCTACAATGAGCAGTTCTTC	CASSLLGVFSYNEQFF
.	TRBV4-1	TRBJ2-5	TRBD2	TGCGCCAGCAGCCAAGAATCCTTGGGACTAGCGGGAAAAGGGGAGACCCAGTACTTC	CASSQESLGLAGKGETQYF
many	TRBV11-2	TRBJ2-1	.	TGTGCCAGCAGCTTAAATCCCGCTGGGGGTGAGCAGTTCTTC	CASSLNPAGGEQFF
.	TRBV30	TRBJ1-5	.	TGTGCCTGGAGTGGGCAAGGAGTCCATAGCAATCAGCCCCAGCATTTT	CAWSGQGVHSNQPQHF
many	TRBV28	TRBJ1-4	TRBD1	TGTGCCAGCAGTTTATTGGGAGGGGGCGAAGAAAAACTGTTTTTT	CASSLLGGGEEKLFF
few	TRBV12-5	TRBJ2-5	TRBD1	TGTGCTAGTGGCCCGGGTACAGGGGAGGAGACCCAGTACTTC	CASGPGTGEETQYF
.	TRBV5-1	TRBJ2-5	TRBD2	TGCGCCAGCAGCTTGGCGGTGACTAGCGCGATACAAGAGACCCAGTACTTC	CASSLAVTSAIQETQYF
.	TRBV12-3/TRBV12-4	TRBJ1-2	.	TGTGCCAGCAGTTTCTATAATGGCTACACCTTC	CASSFYNGYTF
many	TRBV4-1	TRBJ2-4	TRBD2	TGCGCCAGCAGCCAAGTGCGGGGGGCGCCGGAGGCCAAAAACATTCAGTACTTC	CASSQVRGAPEAKNIQYF
.	TRBV27	TRBJ1-6	.	TGTACCAGCAGTTTGCCAAGGGGCGCCTATAATTCACCCCTCCACTTT	CTSSLPRGAYNSPLHF
.	TRBV24-1	TRBJ2-1	TRBD2	TGTGCCACCAGTGATTCTGGGAGGGAACCATACAATGAGCAGTTCTTC	CATSDSGREPYNEQFF
many	TRBV20-1	TRBJ2-4	.	TGCAGTGCTAGAGCCCTCGCTAGCTCCGAAAACATTCAGTACTTC	CSARALASSENIQYF
.	TRBV7-8	TRBJ1-1	.	TGTGCCAGCAGCTTAAGCCCGACCGGGGGGACTGAAGCTTTCTTT	CASSLSPTGGTEAFF
many	TRBV27	TRBJ1-4	.	TGTGCCAGCAGCCGTGGACGGGCTGCAACTAATGAAAAACTGTTTTTT	CASSRGRAATNEKLFF
.	TRBV4-1	TRBJ2-1	TRBD2	TGCGCCAGCAGCCAAGAGAGCGGGGGTTCAAGCTCCTACAATGAGCAGTTCTTC	CASSQESGGSSSYNEQFF
many	TRBV30	TRBJ1-2	.	TGTGCCTGGAATTCCGGGACGGAGAACTATGGCTACACCTTC	CAWNSGTENYGYTF
many	TRBV5-1	TRBJ2-3	TRBD2	TGCGCCAGCAGCCCCCGGACTAGCTGGACAGATACGCAGTATTTT	CASSPRTSWTDTQYF